The 24 T cell receptor beta chains in this list originate from one sample, sequenced in a study of identical twins. One entry per CDR3 protein results from TCRdb running MiXCR on the 5' RACE reads. The sample yields 400,000 to 550,000 distinct CDR3 sequences, 22% seen once. This sample was shared with a second study, whose subject was T cells expressing NK-cell markers.

The sample was CD4+ T cells sorted from blood. The receptor set was obtained from a woman between 18 and 29 years old in good health.

The chain has TRBV12-3 or TRBV12-4 and TRBJ2-3; tentative D call: TRBD1 (6 bases). Trimming pared 3 bases from V and 6 bases from J, leaving 13 bases between. The CDR3 loop spans 14 amino acids. The CDR3 sequence is CASSFIRGRDTQYF. The CDR3 DNA follows: TGTGCCAGCAGTTTCATCAGGGGACGGGATACGCAGTATTTT.

Ten or more counts support this clonotype. The CDR3 DNA reads as TGTGCCAGCAGGGACGCCGGGCCCAGAGGAGAATACGAGCAGTACTTC. Its protein product is CASRDAGPRGEYEQYF. The chain recombines TRBV25-1 with TRBJ2-7; D is unresolved. The CDR3 contains 16 residues. The germline V gene has CDR1 MGHDK and CDR2 SYGVNS. V lost 6 bases and J 4 bases, leaving 22 bases between the germline ends.

The chain has TRBV5-6 and TRBJ2-7; the D is unclear. Trimming left V 4 bases short and J 3 bases short, with 17 bases between. The CDR3 has 15 amino acids. In germline, CDR1 is SGHDT, CDR2 YYEEEE. The CDR3 region is CASSVGLQTLYEQYF. CDR3 nucleotide sequence: TGTGCCAGCAGCGTCGGGTTACAGACCCTCTACGAGCAGTACTTC.

The rearrangement uses TRBV7-9 and TRBJ2-7, with TRBD2 matching 9 bases. CDR3 length: 17 residues. With V trimmed by 2 bases and J by 1 base, 9 bases remained unmatched. CDR1 is SEHNR, CDR2 FQNEAQ, per germline (reference sequence). Written as DNA, the CDR3 is TGTGCCAGCAGCTTACGGCTAGCGGGGAGGAATTCCTACGAGCAGTACTTC. Its translation: CASSLRLAGRNSYEQYF.

V and J are TRBV27 and TRBJ1-5; tentative D call: TRBD1 (6 bases). V was trimmed by 4 bases and J by 4 bases, leaving 14 bases between them. The CDR3 consists of 15 residues. CDR1 and CDR2 from the germline V gene are MNHEY and SMNVEV (reference sequence). The CDR3 DNA sequence: TGTGCCAGCAGTTCCGCCGGGACACAAAATCAGCCCCAGCATTTT. Amino acids: CASSSAGTQNQPQHF.

This clonotype was detected only a few times. The genes are TRBV9 and TRBJ2-1; the D is unclear. Germline CDR1 SGDLS, CDR2 YYNGEE. CDR3 length equals 17 residues. V dropped 2 bases and J dropped 0 bases, with 15 bases sitting between them. CDR3 DNA: TGTGCCAGCAGCGTCTGGGCCAGCCCAGACTCCTACAATGAGCAGTTCTTC. Residues: CASSVWASPDSYNEQFF.

This rearrangement joins TRBV5-1 to TRBJ2-2, with TRBD2 matching 11 bases. Germline V gene lookup returns CDR1 SGHRS and CDR2 YFSETQ. V lost 4 bases to trimming and J lost 2 bases; unmatched junction nucleotides: 10. This CDR3 is 18 amino acids long. CDR3 nucleotides: TGCGCCAGCAGCCCCCGGGCTAGCGGGGGGACAAACACCGGGGAGCTGTTTTTT. This translates into CASSPRASGGTNTGELFF.

This clonotype was detected only a few times. The chain has TRBV11-2 and TRBJ1-1; D is unresolved. Germline CDR1 reads SGHAT; CDR2 reads FQNNGV. Deletions cut 0 bases from V and 3 bases from J, with 5 bases between. The CDR3 consists of 13 residues. The CDR3 region is CASSLDLDTEAFF. The CDR3 bases are TGTGCCAGCAGCTTAGATCTTGACACTGAAGCTTTCTTT.

The chain couples TRBV20-1 to TRBJ2-7; 8 positions agree with TRBD1. V trimming: 4 bases; J trimming: 6 bases; junction bases outside the gene matches: 2. The germline V gene encodes CDR1 DFQATT and CDR2 SNEGSKA (reference sequence). The CDR3 has 11 residues. The CDR3 loop is CSAIQGVEQYF. DNA of the CDR3: TGCAGTGCTATACAGGGGGTCGAGCAGTACTTC.

The J gene is TRBJ2-5, the V gene TRBV15; D is undetermined. Germline values: CDR1 LNHNV, CDR2 YYDKDF (reference sequence). The CDR3 is 13 residues long. Trimming took 4 bases from V and 5 from J, leaving 11 bases between them. CDR3 in amino acids: CATSILGAETQYF. The CDR3 DNA is TGTGCCACCAGCATTCTCGGCGCGGAGACCCAGTACTTC.

This sequence joins TRBV20-1 and TRBJ2-2; D is ambiguous. CDR3 length equals 14 residues. Germline-derived CDR1 and CDR2 are DFQATT and SNEGSKA (reference sequence). V lost 3 bases and J 5 bases, leaving 13 bases between the germline ends. CDR3 nucleotide sequence: TGCAGTGCTAGTGTGAGCGCGGATACCGGGGAGCTGTTTTTT. Translated: CSASVSADTGELFF.

The chain couples TRBV24-1 to TRBJ2-1; the D gene is possibly TRBD2 (6 bases). V was trimmed by 5 bases and J by 0 bases, leaving 13 bases between them. The length of the CDR3 is 16 residues. CDR1 is KGHDR and CDR2 is SFDVKD in the germline V gene. Here the CDR3 DNA reads TGTGCCACCAGTGGGCCACCGGGACTCTCCTACAATGAGCAGTTCTTC. Translating gives CATSGPPGLSYNEQFF.

This chain links TRBV7-8 with TRBJ1-6; maybe TRBD1 (5 bases). The CDR3 contains 15 residues. V gave up 3 bases and J gave up 2 bases, with 8 bases separating them. Germline V lookup: CDR1 SGHVS, CDR2 FQNEAQ. DNA of the CDR3: TGTGCCAGCAGCTTCGGGGGACCCTATAATTCACCCCTCCACTTT. Its protein product is CASSFGGPYNSPLHF.

This clonotype was picked up many times. J is TRBJ1-4 and V is TRBV29-1; the D is unclear. The CDR3 sequence is 10 residues long. CDR1 SQVTM and CDR2 ANQGSEA come from the germline V gene. Trimming stripped 3 bases from V and 8 bases from J, with 4 bases between. CDR3 loop: CSVEGEKLFF. DNA for the CDR3: TGCAGCGTTGAGGGGGAAAAACTGTTTTTT.

This sequence joins TRBV20-1 and TRBJ2-7, with a tentative D call TRBD2 (6 bases). CDR1 and CDR2 (germline): DFQATT, SNEGSKA (reference sequence). This CDR3 has 14 residues. V lost 6 bases and J lost 4, with 19 bases in between. CDR3 region: CSARRGSTNYEQYF. The CDR3, as DNA: TGCAGTGCGCGACGGGGGTCTACCAATTACGAGCAGTACTTC.

This clonotype was observed once. The V gene is TRBV20-1, the J gene TRBJ1-4, with TRBD1 as a possible D gene (6 bases). The germline V gene has CDR1 DFQATT and CDR2 SNEGSKA (reference sequence). Trimming stripped 3 bases from V and 7 bases from J, with 15 bases between. The length of the CDR3 is 14 residues. CDR3 sequence: CSARPGTSSEKLFF. CDR3 DNA: TGCAGTGCTAGGCCCGGGACATCCAGTGAAAAACTGTTTTTT.

V usage is TRBV10-1 and J usage is TRBJ1-1, with D possibly being TRBD1 (5 bases). The V gene's germline CDR1 is WNHNN and CDR2 SYGVQD (reference sequence). The CDR3 has 14 amino acids. V dropped 6 bases and J dropped 5 bases, with 16 bases sitting between them. CDR3 sequence reads: CASSRSGLGTEAFF. The CDR3 nucleotides are TGCGCCAGCAGCAGGTCGGGGCTAGGAACTGAAGCTTTCTTT.

J is TRBJ1-2 and V is TRBV5-1; maybe TRBD1 (6 bases). Germline loops: CDR1 SGHRS, CDR2 YFSETQ. CDR3 length equals 14 residues. The V end was cut by 0 bases, the J end by 4 bases, with 10 bases between. The CDR3 DNA reads as TGCGCCAGCAGCTTGGGACAGGCCACCTATGGCTACACCTTC. Translation gives CASSLGQATYGYTF.

The chain uses TRBV6-5 and TRBJ2-1; 8 bases agree with TRBD2. Germline V gene lookup returns CDR1 MNHEY and CDR2 SVGAGI. This CDR3 contains 16 residues. The trim removed 1 base at V and 0 bases at J, leaving 2 bases unmatched. In DNA form, the CDR3 reads TGTGCCAGCAGTTACTATAGCGGGGCCTCCTACAATGAGCAGTTCTTC. Translation: CASSYYSGASYNEQFF.

The V gene is TRBV7-9, the J gene TRBJ1-2, with D perhaps TRBD1 (5 bases). The length of the CDR3 is 15 residues. The germline gives CDR1 SEHNR, CDR2 FQNEAQ (reference sequence). Trimming took 4 bases from V and 6 from J, leaving 18 bases between them. Here the CDR3 reads CASSSQHEGGDGYTF. The CDR3 nucleotides are TGTGCCAGCAGCTCACAACACGAGGGAGGGGATGGCTACACCTTC.

Only a few counts were recorded for this clonotype. The V call is TRBV12-3 or TRBV12-4, the J call TRBJ1-2; unclear D gene. The CDR3 runs 12 residues. Trimming removed 7 bases at V and 6 bases at J, with 12 bases between. The CDR3 is CASTLRRDGYTF. CDR3 in DNA: TGTGCCAGCACCCTACGACGAGATGGCTACACCTTC.

This clonotype was picked up a small number of times. This rearrangement joins TRBV6-2 or TRBV6-3 to TRBJ2-7; 8 positions agree with TRBD1. This CDR3 is built from 15 residues. Germline loops: CDR1 MNHEY, CDR2 SVGEGT. Germline trimming cut 2 bases from V and 4 bases from J; bases unmatched to any gene: 7. The CDR3 DNA reads TGTGCCAGCAGTTACCGAAGGACAGGGAATTACGAGCAGTACTTC. This gives the protein CASSYRRTGNYEQYF.

The V and J genes are TRBV29-1 and TRBJ2-7; perhaps D is TRBD1 or TRBD2 (5 bases each). This CDR3 contains 13 residues. Trimming removed 6 bases at V and 2 bases at J, with 14 bases between. Germline V gives CDR1 SQVTM, CDR2 ANQGSEA. Here the CDR3 DNA reads TGCAGCGTGGTGGGACGCGACGCCTACGAGCAGTACTTC. It is translated as CSVVGRDAYEQYF.

The chain uses TRBV20-1 and TRBJ2-5; TRBD2 might be the D (7 bases). Trimming took off 3 bases at V and 2 bases at J, with 10 bases between the two ends. CDR3 length: 13 amino acids. The germline gives CDR1 DFQATT, CDR2 SNEGSKA (reference sequence). Here the CDR3 DNA reads TGCAGTGCTAGGAAGGGGGGGCAAGAGACCCAGTACTTC. Protein product: CSARKGGQETQYF.